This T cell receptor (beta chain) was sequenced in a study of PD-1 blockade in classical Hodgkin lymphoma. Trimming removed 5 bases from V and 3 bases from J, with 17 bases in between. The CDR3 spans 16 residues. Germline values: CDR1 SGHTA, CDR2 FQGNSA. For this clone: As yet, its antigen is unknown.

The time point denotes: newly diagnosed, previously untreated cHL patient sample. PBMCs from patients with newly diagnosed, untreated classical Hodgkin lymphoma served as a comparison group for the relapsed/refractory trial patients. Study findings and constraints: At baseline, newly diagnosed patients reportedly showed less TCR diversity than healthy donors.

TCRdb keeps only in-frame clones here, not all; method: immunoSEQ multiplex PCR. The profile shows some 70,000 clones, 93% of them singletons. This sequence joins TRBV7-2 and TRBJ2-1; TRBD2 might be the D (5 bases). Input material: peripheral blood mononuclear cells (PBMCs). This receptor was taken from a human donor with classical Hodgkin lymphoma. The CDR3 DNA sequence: TGTGCCAGCAGCCAGACCTTAGCGAAGAACTACAATGAGCAGTTCTTC. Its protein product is CASSQTLAKNYNEQFF. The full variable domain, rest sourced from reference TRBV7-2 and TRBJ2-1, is GAGVSQSPSNKVTEKGKDVELRCDPISGHTALYWYRQSLGQGLEFLIYFQGNSAPDKSGLPSDRFSAERTGGSVSTLTIQRTQQEDSAVYLCASSQTLAKNYNEQFFGPGTRLTVL.